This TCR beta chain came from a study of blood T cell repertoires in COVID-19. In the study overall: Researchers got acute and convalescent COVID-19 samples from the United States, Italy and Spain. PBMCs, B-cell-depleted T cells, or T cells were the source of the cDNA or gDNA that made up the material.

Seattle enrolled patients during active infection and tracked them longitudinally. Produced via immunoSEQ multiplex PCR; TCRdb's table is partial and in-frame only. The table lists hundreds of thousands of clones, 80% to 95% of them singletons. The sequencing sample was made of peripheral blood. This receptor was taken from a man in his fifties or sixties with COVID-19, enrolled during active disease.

This chain's CDR3 is CASSRGQSPNEQYF. CDR3 sequence (DNA): TGCGCCAGCAGCAGGGGACAGTCTCCTAACGAGCAGTACTTC. V usage is TRBV5-1 and J usage is TRBJ2-7; 7 positions agree with TRBD1. In germline, CDR1 is SGHRS, CDR2 YFSETQ. The CDR3 runs 14 residues. The trim removed 4 bases at V and 5 bases at J, leaving 9 bases unmatched. Drawing the rest from reference TRBV5-1 and TRBJ2-7, the complete variable domain is KAGVTQTPRYLIKTRGQQVTLSCSPISGHRSVSWYQQTPGQGLQFLFEYFSETQRNKGNFPGRFSGRQFSNSRSEMNVSTLELGDSALYLCASSRGQSPNEQYFGPGTRLTVT.